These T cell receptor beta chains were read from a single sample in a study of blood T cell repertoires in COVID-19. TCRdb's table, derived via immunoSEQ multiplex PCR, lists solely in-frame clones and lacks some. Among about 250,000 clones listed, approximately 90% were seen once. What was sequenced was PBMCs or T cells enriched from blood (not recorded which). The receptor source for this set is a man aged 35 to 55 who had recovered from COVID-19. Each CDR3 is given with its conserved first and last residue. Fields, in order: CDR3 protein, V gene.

CDR3aa: CASSLGPDRNTEAFF
v_gene: TRBV7-2

CDR3aa: CASSRTGSIPEAFF
v_gene: TRBV19

CDR3aa: CASSQRTGTETQYF
v_gene: TRBV3-1/TRBV3-2

CDR3aa: CASSPRQGYGSGNTIYF
v_gene: TRBV7-2

CDR3aa: CASSSQGRQRTNYGYTF
v_gene: TRBV5-6

CDR3aa: CASSRRDIGLDTQYF
v_gene: TRBV27

CDR3aa: CASSYHGTANEKLFF
v_gene: TRBV6-6

CDR3aa: CATSRDRLGQATSYEQYF
v_gene: TRBV15

CDR3aa: CASSEMVGLNTNTGELFF
v_gene: TRBV2

CDR3aa: CASCAESNQPQHF
v_gene: TRBV2

CDR3aa: CASSETGQMLNEQYF
v_gene: TRBV6-1

CDR3aa: CASSVPRDRREQIYGYTF
v_gene: TRBV2

CDR3aa: CSAYRDRDTGELFF
v_gene: TRBV29-1

CDR3aa: CASRTGKGLGYGYTF
v_gene: TRBV3-1/TRBV3-2

CDR3aa: CSVDRQNTEAFF
v_gene: TRBV29-1

CDR3aa: CSVVGGGTTDTQYF
v_gene: TRBV29-1

CDR3aa: CASSTTSNSYEQYF
v_gene: TRBV25-1

CDR3aa: CASSLTTSRDQETQYF
v_gene: TRBV7-9

CDR3aa: CASSEWGTSGSNEQFF
v_gene: TRBV10-1

CDR3aa: CASSLVTRNRGHEQFF
v_gene: TRBV7-8

CDR3aa: CASSQAPQGGESEQYF
v_gene: TRBV4-3

CDR3aa: CASSTPPGQGETEAFF
v_gene: TRBV19

CDR3aa: CASSLGTGVNTEAFF
v_gene: TRBV11-3

CDR3aa: CASRPRAGTSGSSKGSYNEQFF
v_gene: TRBV19

CDR3aa: CATSDTRNTEAFF
v_gene: TRBV15

CDR3aa: CAWEPGQGWNEQFF
v_gene: TRBV30

CDR3aa: CASSPARTGELFF
v_gene: TRBV11-2

CDR3aa: CASSLEGRNTEAFF
v_gene: TRBV7-9

CDR3aa: CASSVGAGSRSNEQFF
v_gene: TRBV9

CDR3aa: CASRAAGNTIYF
v_gene: TRBV7-2

CDR3aa: CASSYSGGGYEQYF
v_gene: TRBV6-5

CDR3aa: CASSKKGVRGGPGYGYTF
v_gene: TRBV21-1

CDR3aa: CASSLVQGAETQYF
v_gene: TRBV7-6

CDR3aa: CATSDVLSYEQYF
v_gene: TRBV24-1

CDR3aa: CASSQAFLAGIYEQYF
v_gene: TRBV3-1/TRBV3-2

CDR3aa: CASSLSLQGGYGYTF
v_gene: TRBV27

CDR3aa: CASSNTPGTGSYGYTF
v_gene: TRBV3-1/TRBV3-2

CDR3aa: CASSLWRQGQAKNIQYF
v_gene: TRBV28

CDR3aa: CASSPTRLVNTGELFF
v_gene: TRBV27

CDR3aa: CSVFTGGNTGELFF
v_gene: TRBV29-1

CDR3aa: CASSQSRVSYYEQYF
v_gene: TRBV23-1

CDR3aa: CASSSGANEKLFF
v_gene: TRBV28

CDR3aa: CASSRGHVSTDTQYF
v_gene: TRBV7-9

CDR3aa: CASTSLTNTEAFF
v_gene: TRBV19

CDR3aa: CASSTGTSGREQYF
v_gene: TRBV27

CDR3aa: CASSLETSGKQETQYF
v_gene: TRBV5-4

CDR3aa: CASSLGQEGDTQYF
v_gene: TRBV11-3

CDR3aa: CASSSQGAGTGELFF
v_gene: TRBV27

CDR3aa: CASSPPRGTDKNTEAFF
v_gene: TRBV7-6

CDR3aa: CASRATGDPRNTIYF
v_gene: TRBV5-1

CDR3aa: CASRVSGTNYEQYF
v_gene: TRBV10-2

CDR3aa: CASSPTTGLKNIQYF
v_gene: TRBV11-2

CDR3aa: CASGLRSLNTIYF
v_gene: TRBV12-5

CDR3aa: CASLDRGTGNTIYF
v_gene: TRBV6-5

CDR3aa: CASSYPRTATNEKLFF
v_gene: TRBV6-2/TRBV6-3

CDR3aa: CASSLVGTGGLDEQYF
v_gene: TRBV7-2

CDR3aa: CASSLGQGGPRNTEAFF
v_gene: TRBV7-8

CDR3aa: CATTDGGGPGNTIYF
v_gene: TRBV19

CDR3aa: CASSFGSSYNSPLHF
v_gene: TRBV6-6

CDR3aa: CASSYRGRANEKLFF
v_gene: TRBV6-5